One sample yielded the 20 T cell receptor beta chains listed below, sequenced in a study of shared clonotypes between healthy human individuals. Clones were sequenced by immunoSEQ multiplex PCR, and TCRdb holds only the in-frame ones, with some missing. The data hold 2 million to 3 million clones, with roughly 93% observed a single time. The source material was naive CD4+ T cells from PBMCs. This sample's subset: CD45RA+ positively selected. Receptors originate from a man younger than 35 in good health. Some clones in this sample may be carry-over from other donors' samples.

J is TRBJ2-3 and V is TRBV5-4; D possibly corresponds to TRBD2 (6 bases). The V gene's germline CDR1 is SGHNT and CDR2 YYREEE (reference sequence). There are 15 residues in the CDR3. With 0 bases removed from V and 2 bases from J, the gap between germline ends came to 10 bases. The DNA of the CDR3 is TGTGCCAGCAGCTTGGCACCGGGGGACACAGATACGCAGTATTTT. This translates into CASSLAPGDTDTQYF.

The genes are TRBV5-4 and TRBJ1-4; TRBD1 agrees at 8 bases. Trimming removed 4 bases from V and 5 bases from J; junction bases left unmatched: 7. The CDR3 extends over 15 amino acids. CDR1 is SGHNT and CDR2 is YYREEE in the germline V gene (reference sequence). CDR3 region: CASSPPGQANEKLFF. DNA for the CDR3: TGTGCCAGCAGCCCACCGGGACAGGCGAATGAAAAACTGTTTTTT.

V is TRBV5-6 and J is TRBJ2-7; a weak D match, TRBD2 (5 bases). Germline lookup yields CDR1 SGHDT and CDR2 YYEEEE. V lost 4 bases and J lost 5, with 13 bases in between. The CDR3 is 13 residues long. In DNA form, the CDR3 reads TGTGCCAGCAGCCGGGATGGTACCCACGAGCAGTACTTC. This sequence encodes CASSRDGTHEQYF.

Details on this clone: A junction boundary mismatches the germline segment, possibly from a read error. The same CDR3 is also encoded by other DNA sequences in this sample. The J gene is TRBJ2-3, the V gene TRBV4-3; 9 positions match TRBD2. The CDR3 runs to 18 residues. Germline values: CDR1 LGHNA, CDR2 YSLEER. The CDR3 nucleotides read TGCGCTAGCAGCCAAGATTGGGGCGGGAGGGCCCCCACAGATACGCAGTATTTT. Its protein product is CASSQDWGGRAPTDTQYF.

This rearrangement joins TRBV15 to TRBJ1-3, with D possibly matching TRBD1 (5 bases). From germline, CDR1 is LNHNV and CDR2 YYDKDF (reference sequence). CDR3 size: 16 residues. Trimming cost V 0 bases and J 2 bases, with 11 bases left between them. This CDR3 reads CATSRDRAITGNTIYF. The CDR3 DNA reads as TGTGCCACCAGCAGAGACAGGGCTATTACTGGAAACACCATATATTTT.

This chain connects TRBV11-2 to TRBJ2-7; D is perhaps TRBD2 (5 bases). V shed 3 bases and J shed 0 bases, with 18 bases lying between them. Germline V gene sequence: CDR1 SGHAT, CDR2 FQNNGV. This CDR3 has 17 amino acids. The DNA of the CDR3 is TGTGCCAGCAGCTTCGCCCTCGGGCGGGCGAGCTCCTACGAGCAGTACTTC. It specifies CASSFALGRASSYEQYF.

The V call is TRBV9, the J call TRBJ2-6; D not resolved. Germline CDR1 and CDR2: SGDLS and YYNGEE. The CDR3 is made up of 14 amino acids. V was pared by 0 bases and J by 5 bases, with 6 bases between. The CDR3 loop reads CASSVDMWANVLTF. CDR3 DNA sequence: TGTGCCAGCAGCGTAGATATGTGGGCCAACGTCCTGACTTTC.

This clone appeared once. This rearrangement joins TRBV10-1 to TRBJ2-1; maybe TRBD2 (6 bases). Trimming stripped 10 bases from V and 2 bases from J, with 18 bases between. The CDR3 loop spans 15 amino acids. Germline V lookup: CDR1 WNHNN, CDR2 SYGVQD (reference sequence). The CDR3 loop is CATGPGLPAYNEQFF. Here the CDR3 DNA reads TGCGCCACCGGCCCGGGACTCCCAGCCTACAATGAGCAGTTCTTC.

The genes are TRBV10-3 and TRBJ1-5, with 8 positions matching TRBD1. The CDR3 length is 16 residues. Germline V gene lookup returns CDR1 ENHRY and CDR2 SYGVKD. J was trimmed by 7 bases and V by 3 bases; bases with no gene match: 11. CDR3 DNA sequence: TGTGCCATCAGTGAAAGATCAGGGGGCGATAACCAGCCCCAGCATTTT. Translated: CAISERSGGDNQPQHF.

The V and J genes are TRBV27 and TRBJ2-1; 10 bases align to TRBD2. The CDR3 spans 16 residues. Trimming took 2 bases from V and 8 from J; bases not matched to a gene: 9. The germline V gene encodes CDR1 MNHEY and CDR2 SMNVEV (reference sequence). The CDR3 loop is CASSLTAGGPPDEQFF. The DNA for the CDR3 is TGTGCCAGCAGTTTAACAGCGGGAGGGCCGCCGGATGAGCAGTTCTTC.

Only one count was recorded for this clone. The CDR3 here is CASSILGGSSYNEQFF. CDR3 coding DNA: TGTGCCAGTAGTATTTTAGGCGGGTCTTCCTACAATGAGCAGTTCTTC. The chain links TRBV19 to TRBJ2-1; possible D gene TRBD2, 5 bases. The CDR3 sequence is 16 residues long. CDR1 and CDR2 (germline): LNHDA, SQIVND (reference sequence). Trimming left V 3 bases short and J 1 base short, with 13 bases between.

The rearrangement joins TRBV9 to TRBJ1-2; 9 bases match TRBD1. Germline assignment: CDR1 SGDLS and CDR2 YYNGEE. J was trimmed by 4 bases and V by 4 bases; bases with no gene match: 17. CDR3 length: 18 residues. The CDR3, as DNA: TGTGCCAGCAGCTCAGGAGCATTTGGGACAGGGCCGAGCTATGGCTACACCTTC. Amino acids: CASSSGAFGTGPSYGYTF.

The chain joins TRBV28 to TRBJ1-2; the D is unclear. The ends were cut back, 2 bases at V and 8 bases at J, with 6 bases in the middle. This CDR3 is built from 11 residues. In germline, CDR1 is MDHEN, CDR2 SYDVKM. DNA for the CDR3: TGTGCCAGCAGTTTAGAACGGGGCTACACCTTC. The encoded protein is CASSLERGYTF.

The V call is TRBV6-1, the J call TRBJ1-4; unclear D gene. Germline CDR1 and CDR2: MNHNS and SASEGT. The CDR3 is made up of 14 amino acids. The germline V and J ends were trimmed by 6 bases and 7 bases, with 15 bases remaining between them. The CDR3 coding sequence is TGTGCCAGCAGGAGTGGAGATAGGGCTGAAAAACTGTTTTTT. Protein: CASRSGDRAEKLFF.

V usage is TRBV27 and J usage is TRBJ1-2; unclear D gene. The CDR3 contains 16 residues. V was cut by 5 bases and J by 3 bases, with 19 bases left in between. Germline CDR1 and CDR2: MNHEY and SMNVEV (reference sequence). CDR3 protein: CASSSQDQVLHYGYTF. The CDR3 DNA reads TGTGCCAGCAGTAGTCAGGATCAGGTTCTCCACTATGGCTACACCTTC.

CDR3 in amino acids: CSAGRDTQHF. For the CDR3, the DNA is TGCAGTGCTGGGCGGGATACCCAGCATTTT. This rearrangement joins TRBV20-1 to TRBJ1-5; D not resolved. The CDR3 is 10 amino acids. The germline V and J ends were trimmed by 5 bases and 11 bases, with 10 bases remaining between them. Germline CDR1 DFQATT, CDR2 SNEGSKA (reference sequence).

This clone has only one observation. The chain links TRBV6-5 to TRBJ1-2; weak D call: TRBD1 (6 bases). The germline CDR1 and CDR2 sequences are MNHEY and SVGAGI. The CDR3 is 15 residues long. Trimming left V 0 bases short and J 8 bases short, with 16 bases between. CDR3: CASSYSGGPSEGYTF. The CDR3 DNA reads as TGTGCCAGCAGTTACTCTGGGGGGCCCTCTGAAGGCTACACCTTC.

The sample holds a few counts of this clone. This may stem from a read error, because a much larger clone lies one nucleotide away. The genes are TRBV11-1 and TRBJ2-5; D not resolved. The CDR3 is made up of 11 amino acids. V shed 3 bases and J shed 1 base, with 0 bases lying between them. From germline, CDR1 is SGHAT and CDR2 FQDESV (reference sequence). The CDR3 region is CASSFQETQYF. CDR3 nucleotides: TGTGCCAGCAGCTTCCAAGAGACCCAGTACTTC.

This chain links TRBV7-9 with TRBJ2-1, with 10 bases lining up with TRBD2. CDR1 and CDR2 (germline): SEHNR, FQNEAQ (reference sequence). This CDR3 has 15 residues. The V gene end was trimmed by 4 bases and the J gene end by 5 bases; junction bases not matched to a gene: 5. The CDR3 DNA sequence: TGTGCCAGCAGCTCTGTAGGACTAGCGGACAATGAGCAGTTCTTC. Amino acids: CASSSVGLADNEQFF.

This clone has a handful of counts. The V gene is TRBV5-1, the J gene TRBJ2-2, with 10 positions matching TRBD2. Looked up from germline, CDR1 is SGHRS and CDR2 is YFSETQ. Trimming cost V 2 bases and J 5 bases; bases outside gene matches: 3. The CDR3 is 15 residues long. The CDR3 nucleotides read TGCGCCAGCAGCTTCGGACTAGCGGAGACCGGGGAGCTGTTTTTT. Amino acid sequence: CASSFGLAETGELFF.